The 16 T cell receptor beta chains presented below share a single source sample, sequenced in a study of T-cell memory formation after mild COVID-19. TCRdb passed the 5' RACE reads through MiXCR, listing each CDR3 protein once. The table includes fewer than 600,000 distinct CDR3 sequences, 20% to 25% detected once. The sequenced material came from PBMCs or a T cell subset sorted from them (not recorded which). The receptors shown here come from an adult woman who had mild COVID-19 (a few samples of this study predate the infection). Cell type and time point are not known.

This clonotype turned up a few times. DNA for the CDR3: TGCAGTGCTACCCCTGGAAGGGGACTAGCTAATGAGCAGTTCTTC. This encodes CSATPGRGLANEQFF. V is TRBV20-1 and J is TRBJ2-1, with 9 positions matching TRBD2. CDR1 is DFQATT and CDR2 is SNEGSKA in the germline V gene (reference sequence). The V gene end was trimmed by 4 bases and the J gene end by 7 bases; junction bases not matched to a gene: 11. There are 15 residues in the CDR3.

This clonotype was detected a few times. The chain couples TRBV5-5 to TRBJ2-5, with 8 nucleotides matching TRBD2. J was trimmed by 2 bases and V by 4 bases; bases with no gene match: 7. The CDR3 is made up of 15 amino acids. CDR1 and CDR2 (germline): SGHKS, YYEKEE (reference sequence). The CDR3 DNA is TGTGCCAGCAGCGCAGGTAGCGGGGTTCAAGAGACCCAGTACTTC. It yields the protein CASSAGSGVQETQYF.

The genes are TRBV3-1 and TRBJ2-5, with D perhaps assigned TRBD1 or TRBD2 (5 bases each). This CDR3 region has 15 residues. The V end lost 7 bases, the J end lost 5 bases, and 20 bases lay between the germline ends. Germline V CDR1 and CDR2: LGHDT, YNNKEL (reference sequence). In nucleotides, the CDR3 is TGTGCCAGCACCGAGGGGCCAGCCCTGTGGGAGACCCAGTACTTC. It yields the protein CASTEGPALWETQYF.

This chain connects TRBV29-1 to TRBJ1-3, with TRBD1 as a possible D gene (5 bases). With 0 bases removed from V and 8 bases from J, the gap between germline ends came to 14 bases. Germline CDR1 reads SQVTM; CDR2 reads ANQGSEA. The CDR3 is made up of 14 amino acids. The chain's CDR3 is CSVEDPGPLDTIYF. In nucleotides, the CDR3 is TGCAGCGTTGAAGATCCGGGACCTCTCGACACCATATATTTT.

The rearrangement links TRBV5-5 to TRBJ2-3, with D unresolved. The CDR3 runs to 14 residues. Trimming left V 4 bases short and J 3 bases short, with 12 bases between. Germline V CDR1 and CDR2: SGHKS, YYEKEE (reference sequence). As DNA, the CDR3 is TGTGCCAGCAGCATGGTCCGGGTAACAGATACGCAGTATTTT. Amino acid sequence: CASSMVRVTDTQYF.

This chain connects TRBV29-1 to TRBJ2-7; 11 positions match TRBD1. From germline, CDR1 is SQVTM and CDR2 ANQGSEA. J gave up 3 bases and V 7 bases, and 8 bases lay outside the gene matches. This CDR3 comprises 14 residues. CDR3 sequence reads: CSALPGTGGYEQYF. The CDR3 coding sequence is TGCAGCGCACTCCCCGGGACAGGGGGCTACGAGCAGTACTTC.

This clonotype has a count of ten or more. This chain uses TRBV7-9 with TRBJ1-1; D is perhaps TRBD1 (5 bases). Germline V gene lookup returns CDR1 SEHNR and CDR2 FQNEAQ (reference sequence). V lost 7 bases and J 4 bases, leaving 16 bases between the germline ends. The CDR3 length is 14 residues. This CDR3 is CASNSGFSSTEAFF. The CDR3 nucleotides read TGTGCCAGCAATTCAGGGTTCTCCTCCACTGAAGCTTTCTTT.

The V call is TRBV12-3 or TRBV12-4, the J call TRBJ1-2; 9 bases match TRBD1. The CDR3 spans 15 residues. V shed 6 bases and J 8 bases; nucleotides not matched to a gene: 13. The CDR3 loop is CASRGAGTGSGGYTF. DNA of the CDR3: TGTGCCAGCAGGGGTGCCGGGACAGGGTCGGGAGGCTACACCTTC.

In its sample, this clonotype was seen a few times. This sequence joins TRBV7-9 and TRBJ2-7; 9 nucleotides line up with TRBD1. The V segment lost 5 bases and the J segment 0 bases; nucleotides outside the gene matches: 5. The CDR3 consists of 15 residues. Germline V gives CDR1 SEHNR, CDR2 FQNEAQ (reference sequence). The DNA for the CDR3 is TGTGCCAGCAGCCTACAGGGGGCGAACTCCTACGAGCAGTACTTC. It is translated as CASSLQGANSYEQYF. The full variable domain, in which reference TRBV7-9 and TRBJ2-7 provide the parts outside the CDR3, is DTGVSQNPRHKITKRGQNVTFRCDPISEHNRLYWYRQTLGQGPEFLTYFQNEAQLEKSRLLSDRFSAERPKGSFSTLEIQRTEQGDSAMYLCASSLQGANSYEQYFGPGTRLTVT.

This clonotype was found a few times. The CDR3 reads CASSRTGREQYF. CDR3 coding DNA: TGTGCCAGCTCGCGGACAGGGCGGGAGCAGTACTTC. The V call is TRBV18, the J call TRBJ2-7; 8 bases agree with TRBD1. Germline assignment: CDR1 KGHSH and CDR2 LQKENI. This CDR3 spans 12 amino acids. The V gene end was trimmed by 6 bases and the J gene end by 7 bases; junction bases not matched to a gene: 5. The whole variable domain, filled in from reference TRBV18 and TRBJ2-7, reads NAGVMQNPRHLVRRRGQEARLRCSPMKGHSHVYWYRQLPEEGLKFMVYLQKENIIDESGMPKERFSAEFPKEGPSILRIQQVVRGDSAAYFCASSRTGREQYFGPGTRLTVT.

This clonotype has just a few counts. J is TRBJ2-1 and V is TRBV6-1; 8 bases are shared with TRBD2. With V trimmed by 7 bases and J by 6 bases, 8 bases remained unmatched. CDR1 and CDR2 (germline): MNHNS, SASEGT. The length of the CDR3 is 14 residues. The CDR3 region is CASNGGTRVNEQFF. The CDR3 DNA sequence: TGTGCCAGCAATGGAGGGACTAGGGTCAATGAGCAGTTCTTC.

J is TRBJ2-7 and V is TRBV5-1; 7 positions match TRBD2. This CDR3 has 16 residues. Germline V gene sequence: CDR1 SGHRS, CDR2 YFSETQ. V was clipped by 4 bases and J by 0 bases; unmatched bases: 10. CDR3 region: CASSRASGTSSYEQYF. The CDR3 nucleotides are TGCGCCAGCAGCCGGGCTAGCGGTACTAGCTCCTACGAGCAGTACTTC.

The J gene is TRBJ1-4, the V gene TRBV5-5; D is uncertain. The V gene lost 0 bases and the J gene lost 6 bases, with 9 bases spanning the gap. Germline lookup yields CDR1 SGHKS and CDR2 YYEKEE (reference sequence). The CDR3 has 14 amino acids. For the CDR3, the DNA is TGTGCCAGCAGCTTGGGTGATTGGGATGAAAAACTGTTTTTT. Amino acids: CASSLGDWDEKLFF.

The V call is TRBV15, the J call TRBJ1-2; D perhaps matches TRBD1 (6 bases). CDR1 and CDR2 (germline): LNHNV, YYDKDF (reference sequence). The CDR3 has 14 amino acids. V lost 6 bases and J lost 6, with 17 bases in between. The chain's CDR3 is CATRATRTAHGYTF. CDR3 coding DNA: TGTGCCACCAGGGCGACCCGGACAGCCCATGGCTACACCTTC.

This clonotype was seen many times. The rearrangement links TRBV7-8 to TRBJ1-5; 12 positions match TRBD1. Germline assignment: CDR1 SGHVS and CDR2 FQNEAQ. The CDR3 is 15 residues long. The V segment lost 1 base and the J segment 6 bases; nucleotides outside the gene matches: 1. CDR3 residues: CASSLGDRGRQPQHF. In DNA, the CDR3 is TGTGCCAGCAGCTTAGGGGACAGGGGGCGTCAGCCCCAGCATTTT.

The chain is built from TRBV7-8 and TRBJ2-1; D is possibly TRBD2 (8 bases). The CDR3 loop spans 20 amino acids. The ends were cut back, 4 bases at V and 0 bases at J, with 25 bases in the middle. The germline CDR1 and CDR2 sequences are SGHVS and FQNEAQ. Here the CDR3 DNA reads TGTGCCAGCAGCTCCCCGGTGAATAGCGGGACAGCGAGCTCCTACAATGAGCAGTTCTTC. Translating gives CASSSPVNSGTASSYNEQFF.